This paragraph reports one T cell receptor beta chain. Its antigen is currently unknown. Sequenced by immunoSEQ multiplex PCR; TCRdb stores in-frame clones only, minus some. The sample includes over 850,000 clones, around 78% of them seen just once. This entry is derived from a study of shared clonotypes between healthy human individuals. Overall study findings and caveats: The authors expected sequencing depth to affect clonotype sharing among donors.

This CDR3 is built from 14 residues. V was trimmed by 6 bases and J by 3 bases, leaving 15 bases between them. Germline V lookup: CDR1 MNHNY, CDR2 SVGAGI (reference sequence). This receptor was taken from a man aged 18 to 29 in good health. Some clones in this sample may be carry-over from other donors' samples. Input material: memory CD4+ T cells from PBMCs. Subset reported: CD45RA-negative fraction. This chain joins TRBV6-6 and TRBJ2-7; D is unresolved. The CDR3 DNA reads as TGTGCCAGCAGGCCCGTCACGTCGGGCTACGAGCAGTACTTC. Its translation: CASRPVTSGYEQYF.